The 26 T cell receptor beta chains presented below share a single source sample, sequenced in a study of T cell responses to AZD1222 COVID-19 vaccine. Assay used: immunoSEQ multiplex PCR; TCRdb lists only in-frame clones, some missing. Here the sample spans 110,000 or so clones, around 88% being singletons. The sequenced sample was peripheral blood, obtained 28 days after the second AZD1222 dose. These receptors were collected from an adult who received the AZD1222 COVID-19 vaccine.

This clone has a single count. V and J are TRBV2 and TRBJ2-7, with D maybe TRBD1 (5 bases). In germline, CDR1 is SNHLY, CDR2 FYNNEI. The ends were cut back, 10 bases at V and 1 base at J, with 11 bases in the middle. The CDR3 runs to 12 residues. Written as DNA, the CDR3 is TGTGCCACTGGACGGACATCCTACGAGCAGTACTTC. Its protein is CATGRTSYEQYF.

J is TRBJ2-7 and V is TRBV12-3 or TRBV12-4; no firm D call. The germline V and J ends were trimmed by 6 bases and 10 bases, with 16 bases remaining between them. This CDR3 comprises 12 residues. Here the CDR3 DNA reads TGTGCCAGCAGCCACCGGGTCGGATACCAGTACTTC. Its translation: CASSHRVGYQYF.

Written as DNA, the CDR3 is TGTGCCAGCAGCGTAACTAGCGGTAGCACAGATACGCAGTATTTT. Translating it yields CASSVTSGSTDTQYF. V usage is TRBV9 and J usage is TRBJ2-3; 8 bases fit TRBD2. The J segment lost 0 bases and the V segment lost 1 base, leaving 1 base of the junction unmatched. This CDR3 is 15 amino acids long. Germline V lookup: CDR1 SGDLS, CDR2 YYNGEE.

This clone has more than one count but fewer than ten. The chain combines TRBV27 with TRBJ1-1, with TRBD1 matching 8 bases. Germline assignment: CDR1 MNHEY and CDR2 SMNVEV (reference sequence). V gave up 0 bases and J gave up 5 bases; unmatched junction bases: 5. This CDR3 has 15 residues. The CDR3 reads CASSLSQGARTEAFF. CDR3 coding DNA: TGTGCCAGCAGTTTATCTCAGGGGGCGAGGACTGAAGCTTTCTTT.

V gene TRBV5-6 combines with J gene TRBJ1-2; D is ambiguous. Trimming took off 5 bases at V and 3 bases at J, with 14 bases between the two ends. Looked up from germline, CDR1 is SGHDT and CDR2 is YYEEEE. CDR3 length equals 14 residues. In nucleotides, the CDR3 is TGTGCCAGCAGTCCCCTTCAGTTACACTATGGCTACACCTTC. Translating gives CASSPLQLHYGYTF.

The V and J genes are TRBV21-1 and TRBJ2-5; the table calls TRBD1, which could not be checked here. TRBV21-1 counts as a pseudogene. The CDR3 is made up of 17 amino acids. This chain's CDR3 is CASSKEGVATARETQYF. The CDR3 DNA is TGTGCCAGCAGCAAAGAAGGGGTAGCAACGGCTAGGGAGACCCAGTACTTC.

V is TRBV30 and J is TRBJ2-3, with D unclear. V lost 2 bases to trimming and J lost 1 base, with 10 bases between them. Per germline, CDR1 GTSNPN and CDR2 SVGIG (reference sequence). The CDR3 loop spans 14 amino acids. The DNA of the CDR3 is TGTGCCTGGAGTTATATCACAGGCACAGATACGCAGTATTTT. Amino acid sequence: CAWSYITGTDTQYF. Full variable domain (rest looked up from reference TRBV30 and TRBJ2-3): SQTIHQWPATLVQPVGSPLSLECTVEGTSNPNLYWYRQAAGRGLQLLFYSVGIGQISSEVPQNLSASRPQDRQFILSSKKLLLSDSGFYLCAWSYITGTDTQYFGPGTRLTVL.

In this sample, this clone turned up once. The rearrangement uses TRBV11-2 and TRBJ1-6; tentative D call: TRBD1 (5 bases). CDR3 length: 14 amino acids. V lost 2 bases, J lost 9 bases, and 11 bases lay in between. The V gene's germline CDR1 is SGHAT and CDR2 FQNNGV. DNA for the CDR3: TGTGCCAGCAGCTTAAGCAGGGTTGGTTCACCCCTCCACTTT. Translation: CASSLSRVGSPLHF. Combining the CDR3 with reference TRBV11-2 and TRBJ1-6 gives the whole variable domain EAGVAQSPRYKIIEKRQSVAFWCNPISGHATLYWYQQILGQGPKLLIQFQNNGVVDDSQLPKDRFSAERLKGVDSTLKIQPAKLEDSAVYLCASSLSRVGSPLHFGNGTRLTVT.

The rearrangement joins TRBV11-2 to TRBJ1-6; D may be TRBD1 (5 bases). V gave up 6 bases and J gave up 7 bases, with 16 bases separating them. This CDR3 has 15 residues. Germline values: CDR1 SGHAT, CDR2 FQNNGV. The CDR3 sequence is CASRRDSPWNSPLHF. The CDR3 DNA reads TGTGCCAGCAGGCGTGACAGTCCATGGAATTCACCCCTCCACTTT.

V and J are TRBV2 and TRBJ1-6, with 10 bases identical to TRBD1. Germline trimming cut 5 bases from V and 0 bases from J; bases unmatched to any gene: 1. The CDR3 runs to 16 residues. Per germline, CDR1 SNHLY and CDR2 FYNNEI. The CDR3 region is CASSRTGGSYNSPLHF. The DNA of the CDR3 is TGTGCCAGCAGTCGGACAGGGGGCTCCTATAATTCACCCCTCCACTTT.

The CDR3 sequence is CASSQLGQGGTEAFF. For the CDR3, the DNA is TGTGCCAGCAGCCAACTTGGACAGGGGGGTACTGAAGCTTTCTTT. The V call is TRBV3-1 (or the pseudogene TRBV3-2), the J call TRBJ1-1, with 10 nucleotides matching TRBD1. The J segment lost 5 bases and the V segment lost 2 bases, leaving 5 bases of the junction unmatched. There are 15 residues in the CDR3. Germline V gene lookup returns CDR1 LGHDT and CDR2 YNNKEL (reference sequence).

This chain joins TRBV19 and TRBJ2-3; weak D call: TRBD2 (6 bases). Germline values: CDR1 LNHDA, CDR2 SQIVND (reference sequence). Trimming removed 3 bases from V and 5 bases from J, with 15 bases in between. This CDR3 spans 15 amino acids. The CDR3 DNA follows: TGTGCCAGTAGTATCTACGGAGGGGTTGGAGATACGCAGTATTTT. Its translation is CASSIYGGVGDTQYF.

This clone was observed a single time. V gene TRBV15 combines with J gene TRBJ2-7, with TRBD1 identical over 11 bases. This CDR3 contains 12 residues. The V gene's germline CDR1 is LNHNV and CDR2 YYDKDF (reference sequence). Losses at the gene ends were 8 bases for V and 6 bases for J; bases not matched to a gene: 3. In DNA, the CDR3 is TGTGCCACCGGGGGACAGGGGGGCGAGCAGTACTTC. It yields the protein CATGGQGGEQYF. Combining the CDR3 with reference TRBV15 and TRBJ2-7 gives the whole variable domain DAMVIQNPRYQVTQFGKPVTLSCSQTLNHNVMYWYQQKSSQAPKLLFHYYDKDFNNEADTPDNFQSRRPNTSFCFLDIRSPGLGDTAMYLCATGGQGGEQYFGPGTRLTVT.

V and J are TRBV7-6 and TRBJ1-3, with 7 bases aligning to TRBD1. The V segment lost 5 bases and the J segment 2 bases; nucleotides outside the gene matches: 6. The CDR3 contains 15 residues. Germline V lookup: CDR1 SGHVS, CDR2 FNYEAQ. This CDR3 reads CASSLQGVAGNTIYF. As DNA, the CDR3 is TGTGCCAGCAGCCTCCAGGGGGTTGCTGGAAACACCATATATTTT.

The chain uses TRBV7-3 and TRBJ2-3; 7 nucleotides align to TRBD1. CDR1 and CDR2 from the germline V gene are SGHTA and FQGTGA. Trimming cost V 5 bases and J 4 bases; bases outside gene matches: 3. The CDR3 is 13 residues long. The CDR3 region has the DNA TGTGCCAGCAGCGTACAGGGGTCAGATACGCAGTATTTT. Protein sequence: CASSVQGSDTQYF.

CDR3 bases: TGTGCCAGCAGCCCCGGACAGGGCCCCACCGGGGAGCTGTTTTTT. Protein: CASSPGQGPTGELFF. The chain joins TRBV7-9 to TRBJ2-2; 8 bases align to TRBD1. The V and J ends lost 5 bases and 4 bases, in that order; junction bases with no gene match: 6. The V gene's germline CDR1 is SEHNR and CDR2 FQNEAQ (reference sequence). This CDR3 contains 15 residues.

The chain uses TRBV5-1 and TRBJ2-2; D might be TRBD1 or TRBD2, each matching 5 bases. V was clipped by 2 bases and J by 4 bases, with 12 bases between them. The CDR3 is 15 amino acids. Germline V gene data show CDR1 as SGHRS and CDR2 as YFSETQ. This CDR3 is CASSFRAGTTGELFF. The CDR3 nucleotides read TGCGCCAGCAGCTTCCGGGCAGGGACCACCGGGGAGCTGTTTTTT.

This chain links TRBV25-1 with TRBJ1-4, with a possible D match to TRBD1 (6 bases). Germline assignment: CDR1 MGHDK and CDR2 SYGVNS. This CDR3 comprises 17 residues. The germline V and J ends were trimmed by 7 bases and 0 bases, with 18 bases remaining between them. DNA for the CDR3: TGTGCCAGCACCCCAAGGGACACCGATGCAACTAATGAAAAACTGTTTTTT. Translation gives CASTPRDTDATNEKLFF.

The rearrangement links TRBV6-5 to TRBJ2-2; D is perhaps TRBD1 (5 bases). The CDR3 totals 16 residues. Trimming left V 0 bases short and J 2 bases short, with 10 bases between. Germline CDR1 reads MNHEY; CDR2 reads SVGAGI. CDR3 nucleotide sequence: TGTGCCAGCAGTTACTCGATAGGGGAAAACACCGGGGAGCTGTTTTTT. It translates to CASSYSIGENTGELFF.

The chain recombines TRBV3-1 (or the pseudogene TRBV3-2) with TRBJ1-1; D gene uncertain. The CDR3 runs 13 residues. Trimming removed 7 bases at V and 1 base at J, with 10 bases between. Germline V gene data show CDR1 as LGHDT and CDR2 as YNNKEL (reference sequence). CDR3 nucleotide sequence: TGTGCCAGCAACTTTGGACGGAACACTGAAGCTTTCTTT. As protein: CASNFGRNTEAFF.

J is TRBJ2-7 and V is TRBV18; possibly TRBD1 for D (6 bases). The CDR3 has 15 amino acids. The V gene's germline CDR1 is KGHSH and CDR2 LQKENI. Trimming removed 2 bases from V and 0 bases from J, with 11 bases in between. CDR3: CASSPGAGDSYEQYF. CDR3 bases: TGTGCCAGCTCACCAGGGGCAGGGGACTCCTACGAGCAGTACTTC.

This sequence joins TRBV19 and TRBJ1-2; possible D gene TRBD1, 5 bases. Germline V CDR1 and CDR2: LNHDA, SQIVND (reference sequence). This CDR3 comprises 15 residues. Deletions cut 6 bases from V and 5 bases from J, with 19 bases between. CDR3 protein: CASSHRAGLGYGYTF. The DNA of the CDR3 is TGTGCCAGTAGCCATAGGGCAGGGTTAGGATATGGCTACACCTTC.

The rearrangement links TRBV24-1 to TRBJ2-5; 9 nucleotides align to TRBD1. Per the germline V gene, CDR1 is KGHDR and CDR2 is SFDVKD. The J segment lost 5 bases and the V segment lost 9 bases, leaving 3 bases of the junction unmatched. This CDR3 spans 12 amino acids. The CDR3 nucleotides are TGTGCCACCGGTGGACAGGGGGAGACCCAGTACTTC. Protein sequence: CATGGQGETQYF.

As to this clone: The sample contains more than one DNA sequence encoding this CDR3. The rearrangement uses TRBV5-1 and TRBJ2-7, with D maybe TRBD1 (5 bases). The CDR3 consists of 12 residues. Per germline, CDR1 SGHRS and CDR2 YFSETQ. V gave up 2 bases and J gave up 2 bases, with 5 bases separating them. The DNA for the CDR3 is TGCGCCAGCAGCTTAGGGGCCTACGAGCAGTACTTC. This translates into CASSLGAYEQYF. The whole variable domain, remainder taken from reference TRBV5-1 and TRBJ2-7, is KAGVTQTPRYLIKTRGQQVTLSCSPISGHRSVSWYQQTPGQGLQFLFEYFSETQRNKGNFPGRFSGRQFSNSRSEMNVSTLELGDSALYLCASSLGAYEQYFGPGTRLTVT.

This clone turned up a few times. The chain links TRBV4-1 to TRBJ2-1; D ambiguous. CDR1 and CDR2 from the germline V gene are MGHRA and YSYEKL. V shed 3 bases and J shed 2 bases, with 14 bases lying between them. This CDR3 contains 16 residues. The CDR3 here is CASSHSDKQPYNEQFF. As DNA, the CDR3 is TGCGCCAGCAGCCACTCAGACAAACAGCCCTACAATGAGCAGTTCTTC.

The chain joins TRBV2 to TRBJ1-4; TRBD1 matches at 7 bases. Germline lookup yields CDR1 SNHLY and CDR2 FYNNEI. Trimming took 7 bases from V and 5 from J; bases not matched to a gene: 10. The CDR3 consists of 15 residues. CDR3 nucleotide sequence: TGTGCCAGCAAGGTCACAGGGGTAAGGAATGAAAAACTGTTTTTT. This encodes CASKVTGVRNEKLFF.